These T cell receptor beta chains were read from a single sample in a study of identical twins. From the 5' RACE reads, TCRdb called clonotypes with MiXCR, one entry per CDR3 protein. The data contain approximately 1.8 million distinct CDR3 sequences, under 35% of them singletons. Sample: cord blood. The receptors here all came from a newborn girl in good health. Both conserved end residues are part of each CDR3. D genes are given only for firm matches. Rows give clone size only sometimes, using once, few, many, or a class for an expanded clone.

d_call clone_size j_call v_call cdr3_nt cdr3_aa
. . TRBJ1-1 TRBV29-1 TGCAGCGCCCACCAGTGGGGGACCATTGAAGCTTTCTTT CSAHQWGTIEAFF
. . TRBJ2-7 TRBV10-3 TGTGCCATCAGTGAGACGCCCCCTGGACCATACGAGCAGTACTTC CAISETPPGPYEQYF
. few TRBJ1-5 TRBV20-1 TGCAGTGCTAGAGCCCCAACGGGTGGGGTAGGGCCCCAGCATTTT CSARAPTGGVGPQHF
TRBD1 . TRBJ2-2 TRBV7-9 TGTGCCAGCAGCCCATCACAGGGGAGTACCACCGGGGAGCTGTTTTTT CASSPSQGSTTGELFF
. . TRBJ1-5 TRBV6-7 TGTGCCAGCAGTTGGAATAGCAATCAGCCCCAGCATTTT CASSWNSNQPQHF
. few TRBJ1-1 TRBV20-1 TGCAGTGCTAGAAACGGTCTGAACACTGAAGCTTTCTTT CSARNGLNTEAFF
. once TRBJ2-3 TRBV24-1 TGTGCCATCGGGGCAGGGGATACGCAGTATTTT CAIGAGDTQYF
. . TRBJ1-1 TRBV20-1 TGCAGTGCCAAGGAGGGGAACGTGAACACTGAAGCTTTCTTT CSAKEGNVNTEAFF
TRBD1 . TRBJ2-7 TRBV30 TGTGCCTGGAGTGCCGGGACAGGCGTTACCTACGAGCAGTACTTC CAWSAGTGVTYEQYF
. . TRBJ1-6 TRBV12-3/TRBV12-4 TGTGCCAGCAGAGATAGCTCCTATAATTCACCCCCCCACTTT CASRDSSYNSPPHF
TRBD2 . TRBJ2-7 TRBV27 TGTGCCAGCAGTTTACGAAGCGGGGGACGCTACGAGCAGTACTTC CASSLRSGGRYEQYF
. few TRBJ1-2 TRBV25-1 TGTGCCAGCAGTGATCGCGACAGATACTATGGCTACACCTTC CASSDRDRYYGYTF
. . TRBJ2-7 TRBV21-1 TGTGCCAGCAGCAAATCACCCCCTGCTAGCGGTCCACCGCCTGGGTACTTC CASSKSPPASGPPPGYF
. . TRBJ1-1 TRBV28 TGTGCCAGCAGTTTTCTCGAGTTTAGGGCCTTTAACACTGAAGCTTTCTTT CASSFLEFRAFNTEAFF
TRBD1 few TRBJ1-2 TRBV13 TGTGCCAGCAGCTTAGTACAGGGGATAAACAGGGGCTACACCTTC CASSLVQGINRGYTF
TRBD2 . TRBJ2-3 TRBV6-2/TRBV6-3 TGTGCCAGCAGTTACACGCTAGCGGGAAGCACAGATACGCAGTATTTT CASSYTLAGSTDTQYF
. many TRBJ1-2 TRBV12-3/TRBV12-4 TGTGCCAGCAGTTTTGGGGGTAGTAACTATGGCTACACCTTC CASSFGGSNYGYTF
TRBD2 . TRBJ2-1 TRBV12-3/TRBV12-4 TGTGCCAGCAGTGGGGGACTAGGGACCAATGAGCAGTTCTTC CASSGGLGTNEQFF
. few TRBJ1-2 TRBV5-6 TGTGCCAGCAGCTTGAACAGGGTAACCTATGGCTACACCTTC CASSLNRVTYGYTF
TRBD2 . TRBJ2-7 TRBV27 TGTGCCAGCAGTTTATCCCAGCGGGGGGGATCCTACAATGAGCAGTACTTC CASSLSQRGGSYNEQYF
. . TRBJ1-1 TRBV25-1 TGTGCCAGCAGCCCCCCGGGGTTGGGCACTGAAGCTTTCTTT CASSPPGLGTEAFF
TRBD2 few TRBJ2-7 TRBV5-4 TGTGCCAGCGCAGAGTCAGCGGGAGGAATCTACGAGCAGTACTTC CASAESAGGIYEQYF
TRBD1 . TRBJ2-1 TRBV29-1 TGCAACGTTGAAAGGGCGCCGGGACAGGGGGGCGACTACAATGAGCAGTTCTTC CNVERAPGQGGDYNEQFF
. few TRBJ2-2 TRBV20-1 TGCAGTGCTAGCTCAGGGGAGAACACCGGGGAGCTGTTTTTT CSASSGENTGELFF
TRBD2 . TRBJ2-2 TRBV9 TGTGCCAGCAGCGTAGCTGGGGCTAGCGGAGACACCGGGGAGCTGTTTTTT CASSVAGASGDTGELFF
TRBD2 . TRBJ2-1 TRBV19 TGTGCCAGTAGTCTGAGAACAGCGGGAGGGCCCTACAATGAGCAGTTCTTC CASSLRTAGGPYNEQFF
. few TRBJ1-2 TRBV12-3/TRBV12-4 TGTGCCAGCACCGTCACAGGGATGGGCTATGGCTACACCTTC CASTVTGMGYGYTF
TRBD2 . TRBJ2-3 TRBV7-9 TGTGCCAGCAGCTCGTTAGGGAGCGGGAGCAGCGCAGATACGCAGTATTTT CASSSLGSGSSADTQYF
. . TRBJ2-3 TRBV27 TGTGCCAGCAGTTTAATCGGGTCTAGCACAGATACGCAGTATTTT CASSLIGSSTDTQYF
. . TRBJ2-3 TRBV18 TGTGCCAGCTCACCAACGGAGGGAACAGATACGCAGTATTTT CASSPTEGTDTQYF
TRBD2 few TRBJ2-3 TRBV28 TGTGCCAGCAGTTGGGGAAGCGGGAACACAGATACGCAGTATTTT CASSWGSGNTDTQYF
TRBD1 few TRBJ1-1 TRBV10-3 TGTGCCATCAGTGATTTAGACAGGGCTGAAGCTTTCTTT CAISDLDRAEAFF